The rows below give T cell receptor beta chains drawn from one sample of a study of T cell repertoires in cytomegalovirus infection. TCRdb processed the reads anew with MiXCR; each CDR3 protein has one entry. The table shows 700,000 to 900,000 distinct CDR3 sequences, with about 28% occurring only once. Antigen specificity for these receptors is unknown. The input for sequencing was cultured CD8+ T cells from PBMCs, taken from culture after CMV antigen stimulation. The receptors derive from a human donor in good health (CMV status not recorded). Some clones in this sample may be carry-over from other donors' samples. CDR3s include the opening cysteine and the closing phenylalanine or tryptophan. The order of the fields is V gene, clone size, J gene, D gene, CDR3 DNA, CDR3 protein. D genes are given only for firm matches. The listing skips clone size in some rows; elsewhere it reads once, few, many or a size class.

TRBV20-1	.	TRBJ2-1	.	TGCAGTGCTAGAGATACGGGGCCGGCCTACAATGAGCAGTTCTTC	CSARDTGPAYNEQFF
TRBV7-7	few	TRBJ2-5	.	TGTGCTAGCAGCCCTTGGACTAACTTGGGGGAGACCCAGTACTTC	CASSPWTNLGETQYF
TRBV7-3	.	TRBJ2-1	TRBD2	TGTGCCAGCAGCCCTTGGACTAGCGGAAACAATGAGCAGTTCTTC	CASSPWTSGNNEQFF
TRBV10-3	few	TRBJ2-6	TRBD1	TGTGCCATCACCGAGGACAGGGACAGGGGGGCCAACGTCCTGACTTTC	CAITEDRDRGANVLTF
TRBV6-1	.	TRBJ1-2	.	TGTGCCAGCAGTGAAGCAATTCGGGTTTACTATGGCTACACCTTC	CASSEAIRVYYGYTF
TRBV2	few	TRBJ2-3	.	TGTGCCAGCAGGCGGGACAGCACAGATACGCAGTATTTT	CASRRDSTDTQYF
TRBV6-6	few	TRBJ2-6	.	TGTGCCAGCATTGACAGCTCTGGGGCCAACGTCCTGACTTTC	CASIDSSGANVLTF
TRBV7-2	.	TRBJ2-7	.	TGTGCCAACAGCTTAGAACAGGCAAGCTCCTACGAGCAGTACTTC	CANSLEQASSYEQYF
TRBV5-6	few	TRBJ2-5	.	TGTGCCAGCAGCTTGCGAACGATAGGGAACACCCAGTACTTC	CASSLRTIGNTQYF
TRBV7-6	.	TRBJ1-1	.	TGTGCCAGCAGCACTGGACTGCTGAACACTGAAGCTTTCTTT	CASSTGLLNTEAFF
TRBV4-1	few	TRBJ2-2	.	TGCGCCAGCAGCCCAACAGGGTTCACCGGGGAGCTGTTTTTT	CASSPTGFTGELFF
TRBV6-5	many	TRBJ2-1	TRBD1	TGTGCCAGCAGTTACGGGACAGGGCTCAATGAGCAGTTCTTC	CASSYGTGLNEQFF
TRBV12-3/TRBV12-4	few	TRBJ2-3	TRBD2	TGTGCCAGCAGTTTCTGGGTAGCGGGGGAGTCAGATACGCAGTATTTT	CASSFWVAGESDTQYF
TRBV4-1	few	TRBJ2-1	.	TGCGCCAGCAGCCAAGACTCGACGGGACGCAGCTCCTACAATGAGCAGTTCTTC	CASSQDSTGRSSYNEQFF
TRBV7-8	many	TRBJ2-5	.	TGTGCCAGCAGCTTAATACGGGGGAGTAGAGAGACCCAGTACTTC	CASSLIRGSRETQYF
TRBV27	many	TRBJ1-5	.	TGTGCCAGCAGCTTAAGGGGGAGGAATCAGCCCCAGCATTTT	CASSLRGRNQPQHF
TRBV6-5	few	TRBJ2-5	.	TGTGCCAGCAGTTACGGGGGAAGCCAAGAGACCCAGTACTTC	CASSYGGSQETQYF
TRBV7-2	.	TRBJ2-5	.	TGTGCCAGCAGCCCAGACGAGACCCAGTACTTC	CASSPDETQYF
TRBV18	.	TRBJ2-1	TRBD1	TGTGCCAGCTCTAGGGGACAGGGAACCCTCAATGAGCAGTTCTTC	CASSRGQGTLNEQFF
TRBV7-4	.	TRBJ2-3	TRBD2	TGTGCCAGCAGCTTACGATCTGCGGGGGGCGCAGATACGCAGTATTTT	CASSLRSAGGADTQYF
TRBV7-8	many	TRBJ1-1	.	TGTGCCAGCAGGCGGACAGAGTCGAACACTGAAGCTTTCTTT	CASRRTESNTEAFF
TRBV27	.	TRBJ2-1	.	TGTGCCAGCACCCTCGGAGGGGGGCTCTTCTTC	CASTLGGGLFF
TRBV4-3	.	TRBJ1-4	.	TGCGCCAGCAGCCAATACAGGGCCGGCGCAACTAATGAAAAACTGTTTTTT	CASSQYRAGATNEKLFF
TRBV19	.	TRBJ1-4	TRBD1	TGTGCCAGTAGTGCATTACAGGGGGTGCGGGAAAAACTGTTTTTT	CASSALQGVREKLFF
TRBV7-6	many	TRBJ1-6	.	TGTGCCAGCAGCTTAGGGGACCGACGCAATTCACCCCTCCACTTT	CASSLGDRRNSPLHF
TRBV20-1	few	TRBJ1-2	.	TGCAGTGCCCTCCGGGGAGGCGGTGATCCCAGGAGGGATGGCTACACCTTC	CSALRGGGDPRRDGYTF
TRBV5-5	.	TRBJ2-1	TRBD1	TGTGCCAGCAGCGGCGTGGGACAGGGGCACTACAATGAGCAGTTCTTC	CASSGVGQGHYNEQFF
TRBV27	few	TRBJ2-7	.	TGTGCCAGCAGTTTCGGGGGCGCGTATTACGAGCAGTACTTC	CASSFGGAYYEQYF
TRBV25-1	.	TRBJ1-2	.	TGTGCCAGCAGTGTGGGGTCTGGGGGCCGTTCCATATATGGTGGCTACACCTTC	CASSVGSGGRSIYGGYTF
TRBV9	many	TRBJ2-5	TRBD1	TGTGCCAGCAGCGTACCAGGGGAAGGGGGCGAGACCCAGTACTTC	CASSVPGEGGETQYF
TRBV7-9	.	TRBJ2-5	.	TGTGCCAGCACCAATGACAGGTCCCAAGAGACCCAGTACTTC	CASTNDRSQETQYF
TRBV27	few	TRBJ2-5	TRBD1	TGTGCCAGCAGTCTAACAGGGGCCCGGGAGACCCAGTACTTC	CASSLTGARETQYF
TRBV2	few	TRBJ2-7	.	TGTGCCAGCAGTGATCTCGAAGCCTACGAGCAGTACTTC	CASSDLEAYEQYF
TRBV27	few	TRBJ1-1	.	TGTGCCAGCAGTTTATCCTCAGGGTGGGGCACTGAAGCTTTCTTT	CASSLSSGWGTEAFF
TRBV14	few	TRBJ1-1	.	TGTGCCAGCAGACAGACCGGGGCCACTGAAGCTTTCTTT	CASRQTGATEAFF
TRBV12-5	many	TRBJ2-1	.	TGTGCTAGTGGTTTGAACAGGGGGGGTGAGCAGTTCTTC	CASGLNRGGEQFF
TRBV27	.	TRBJ1-2	.	TGTGCCAGCCGCTCCTTGTCCGGACACTTCTATGGCTACACCTTC	CASRSLSGHFYGYTF
TRBV6-6	.	TRBJ2-5	TRBD1	TGTGCCAGCAGTTACACGGACAGGGACGAGACCCAGTACTTC	CASSYTDRDETQYF
TRBV6-6	few	TRBJ1-5	.	TGTGCCAGCAGTTATTTCGGGGGAGATAGCAATCAGCCCCAGCATTTT	CASSYFGGDSNQPQHF
TRBV6-5	.	TRBJ1-2	TRBD1	TGTGCCAGCAGCTTAACCGGGACAGGGGGTAACGGCTACACCTTC	CASSLTGTGGNGYTF
TRBV12-5	.	TRBJ2-5	.	TGTGCTAGTGGTCGGGGCGCAGGGGAGACCCAGTACTTC	CASGRGAGETQYF
TRBV7-2	many	TRBJ2-7	TRBD2	TGTGCCAGCACCGTAGCGGGGGGTTCCTACGAGCAGTACTTC	CASTVAGGSYEQYF
TRBV4-2	few	TRBJ1-1	.	TGTGCCAGCAGCCGAAGAGGACCATTGAACACTGAAGCTTTCTTT	CASSRRGPLNTEAFF
TRBV7-8	many	TRBJ2-5	TRBD2	TGTGCCAGCACCCGAACCCGGGACTACCTATCGCAAGAGACCCAGTACTTC	CASTRTRDYLSQETQYF
TRBV7-2	few	TRBJ2-1	TRBD2	TGTGCCAGCAGCTTTAGCGGGGGGGCCGGGGATGAGCAGTTCTTC	CASSFSGGAGDEQFF
TRBV5-1	many	TRBJ2-7	.	TGTGCCAGCAGCCTAGGACGGACCTACGAGCAGTACTTC	CASSLGRTYEQYF